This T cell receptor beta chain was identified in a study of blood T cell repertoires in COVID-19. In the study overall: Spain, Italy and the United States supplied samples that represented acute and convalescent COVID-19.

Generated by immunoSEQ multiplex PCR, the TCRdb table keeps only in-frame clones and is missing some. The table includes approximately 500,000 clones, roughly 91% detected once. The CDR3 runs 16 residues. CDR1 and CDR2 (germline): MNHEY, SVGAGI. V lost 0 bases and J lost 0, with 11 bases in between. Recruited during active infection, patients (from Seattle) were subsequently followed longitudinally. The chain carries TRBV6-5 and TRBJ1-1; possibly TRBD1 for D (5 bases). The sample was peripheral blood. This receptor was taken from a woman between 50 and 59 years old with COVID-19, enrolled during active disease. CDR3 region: CASSYSAGSMNTEAFF. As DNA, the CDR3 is TGTGCCAGCAGTTACTCGGCAGGGTCTATGAACACTGAAGCTTTCTTT.